This section outlines one T cell receptor (beta chain) sequence together with its context. The data derive from a study of cytomegalovirus exposure and HLA in healthy donors. The PCR used 60 Vbeta and 13 Jbeta primers. Profiling relied on immunoSEQ multiplex PCR, and the TCRdb table lists in-frame clones only, not all of them. The table includes fewer than 45,000 clones, approximately 72% detected once. Sequencing was done on a sample of PBMCs. The TCR was taken from a woman in her 30s in good health and CMV-seronegative.

The CDR3 DNA reads as TGTGCCAGCGAAAATGTCGGGGAGACCCAGTACTTC. Amino acids: CASENVGETQYF. V gene TRBV7-3 combines with J gene TRBJ2-5, with no clear D. The CDR3 runs to 12 residues. The germline V gene encodes CDR1 SGHTA and CDR2 FQGTGA. V was pared by 8 bases and J by 5 bases, with 12 bases between. Variable domain in full (rest from reference TRBV7-3 and TRBJ2-5): GAGVSQTPSNKVTEKGKYVELRCDPISGHTALYWYRQSLGQGPEFLIYFQGTGAADDSGLPNDRFFAVRPEGSVSTLKIQRTERGDSAVYLCASENVGETQYFGPGTRLLVL.